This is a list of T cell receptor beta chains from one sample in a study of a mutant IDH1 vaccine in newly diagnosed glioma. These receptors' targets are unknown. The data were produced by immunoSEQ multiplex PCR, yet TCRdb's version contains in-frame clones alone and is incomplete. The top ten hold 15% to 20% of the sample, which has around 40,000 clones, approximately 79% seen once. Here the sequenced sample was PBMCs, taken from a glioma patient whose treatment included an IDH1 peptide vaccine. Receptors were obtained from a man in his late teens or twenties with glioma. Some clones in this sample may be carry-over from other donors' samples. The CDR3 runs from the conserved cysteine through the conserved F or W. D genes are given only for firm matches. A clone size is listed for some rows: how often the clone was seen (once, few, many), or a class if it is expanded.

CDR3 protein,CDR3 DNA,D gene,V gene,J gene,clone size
CASSARPGQGANEQFF,TGTGCCAGCAGCGCCCGACCGGGACAAGGCGCCAATGAGCAGTTCTTC,-,TRBV9,TRBJ2-1,-
CASTQGILAGSYEQYF,TGTGCCAGCACCCAAGGGATACTAGCGGGGTCCTACGAGCAGTACTTC,TRBD2,TRBV28,TRBJ2-7,-
CASTPGYGYTF,TGTGCCAGCACACCAGGCTATGGCTACACCTTC,-,TRBV6-1,TRBJ1-2,-
CASSLELAVTDTQYF,TGTGCCAGCAGCTTGGAACTAGCGGTCACAGATACGCAGTATTTT,TRBD2,TRBV5-8,TRBJ2-3,once
CASSTPTLLRGYGYTF,TGTGCCAGCAGTACCCCGACCTTACTTAGGGGCTATGGCTACACCTTC,-,TRBV28,TRBJ1-2,-
CASSEWGGNYEQYF,TGTGCCAGCAGTGAGTGGGGGGGAAACTACGAGCAGTACTTC,TRBD2,TRBV25-1,TRBJ2-7,-
CASSQGTGRYSEQYF,TGCGCCAGCAGCCAAGGAACAGGGAGATATTCCGAGCAGTACTTC,-,TRBV4-1,TRBJ2-7,few
CASSLERIANTGELFF,TGTGCCAGCAGCTTGGAAAGGATCGCGAACACCGGGGAGCTGTTTTTT,-,TRBV5-6,TRBJ2-2,-
CASSFNMEKLFF,TGTGCCAGCAGCTTCAACATGGAAAAACTGTTTTTT,-,TRBV7-2,TRBJ1-4,-
CASSFVTGDYGYTF,TGTGCCAGCAGCTTTGTAACAGGAGACTATGGCTACACCTTC,-,TRBV7-2,TRBJ1-2,-
CASSLSGGANWETQYF,TGTGCCAGCAGCTTGTCCGGGGGCGCAAATTGGGAGACCCAGTACTTC,-,TRBV5-6,TRBJ2-5,-
CASSPTQGYYGYTF,TGTGCCAGCAGCCCTACTCAGGGTTACTATGGCTACACCTTC,-,TRBV13,TRBJ1-2,-
CASSFTGTGHNEQFF,TGTGCCAGCAGCTTCACCGGGACAGGGCACAATGAGCAGTTCTTC,TRBD1,TRBV7-9,TRBJ2-1,few
CASSVSAGPHYNEQFF,TGTGCCAGCAGCGTGTCAGCGGGCCCCCACTACAATGAGCAGTTCTTC,-,TRBV13,TRBJ2-1,-
CASRDGSPSGANVLTF,TGTGCCAGCAGGGACGGTTCACCCTCTGGGGCCAACGTCCTGACTTTC,-,TRBV9,TRBJ2-6,-
CASRVAWGGSNQPQHF,TGTGCCAGTAGGGTGGCTTGGGGGGGCAGCAATCAGCCCCAGCATTTT,-,TRBV19,TRBJ1-5,-
CASSESRVGFTEAFF,TGTGCCAGCAGTGAATCTCGGGTTGGTTTCACTGAAGCTTTCTTT,-,TRBV6-1,TRBJ1-1,-
CAISDISYEQYF,TGTGCCATCAGTGACATAAGCTACGAGCAGTACTTC,-,TRBV10-3,TRBJ2-7,-
CSLRTGGRETQYF,TGCAGCCTCCGGACAGGGGGCAGGGAGACCCAGTACTTC,TRBD1,TRBV29-1,TRBJ2-5,-
CASSLGTNQETQYF,TGTGCCAGCAGCTTAGGGACTAACCAAGAGACCCAGTACTTC,-,TRBV11-3,TRBJ2-5,-
CASSPEPGQGYSNEQYF,TGCGCCAGCAGCCCCGAACCGGGACAGGGATATTCTAACGAGCAGTACTTC,TRBD1,TRBV4-1,TRBJ2-7,-
CASRPLGTENTEAFF,TGCGCCAGCAGACCCCTTGGGACAGAAAACACTGAAGCTTTCTTT,TRBD1,TRBV5-1,TRBJ1-1,once
CASSQLAGGVTDTQYF,TGTGCCAGCAGCCAATTAGCGGGGGGGGTCACAGATACGCAGTATTTT,TRBD2,TRBV7-3,TRBJ2-3,-
CASSIRGTEAFF,TGTGCCAGTAGTATAAGGGGCACTGAAGCTTTCTTT,-,TRBV19,TRBJ1-1,few
CASSWATGSYEQYF,TGTGCCAGCAGCTGGGCGACAGGCTCCTACGAGCAGTACTTC,-,TRBV5-4,TRBJ2-7,-
CSVVGVAGSRSYEQYF,TGCAGCGTTGTTGGGGTAGCGGGGTCGCGGTCCTACGAGCAGTACTTC,TRBD2,TRBV29-1,TRBJ2-7,-
CASSLAVRDGPYNEQFF,TGTGCCAGCAGCTTAGCAGTGCGTGACGGACCATACAATGAGCAGTTCTTC,-,TRBV7-9,TRBJ2-1,-
CASSLMEDTLYEQYF,TGTGCCAGCAGTTTGATGGAAGACACTCTCTACGAGCAGTACTTC,-,TRBV27,TRBJ2-7,-
CASSTGRLHPDHEQYF,TGTGCCAGCAGCACTGGTCGGCTCCACCCCGACCACGAGCAGTACTTC,-,TRBV5-4,TRBJ2-7,-
CASRFEGGNTEAFF,TGCGCCAGCAGGTTCGAAGGGGGCAACACTGAAGCTTTCTTT,TRBD1,TRBV5-1,TRBJ1-1,-
CASSLVAGNTEAFF,TGTGCCAGCAGCTTAGTAGCAGGGAACACTGAAGCTTTCTTT,-,TRBV7-6,TRBJ1-1,few
CASGGRTSSDTQYF,TGTGCCAGCGGAGGACGGACTAGTTCAGATACGCAGTATTTT,TRBD2,TRBV2,TRBJ2-3,-
CASSLDTGMNTEAFF,TGCGCCAGCAGCTTGGATACAGGGATGAACACTGAAGCTTTCTTT,-,TRBV5-1,TRBJ1-1,once
CASSEDGTEQYF,TGTGCCAGCAGTGAGGACGGGACCGAGCAGTACTTC,-,TRBV2,TRBJ2-7,-
CASSAQGTSGRAGELFF,TGTGCCAGCAGCGCTCAGGGGACTAGCGGGAGGGCCGGGGAGCTGTTTTTT,TRBD2,TRBV7-3,TRBJ2-2,-
CASSPQEGANAGELFF,TGTGCCAGCAGCCCCCAGGAGGGGGCGAACGCCGGGGAGCTGTTTTTT,-,TRBV7-9,TRBJ2-2,few
CASTPGVNYGYTF,TGTGCCAGCACCCCGGGAGTCAACTATGGCTACACCTTC,-,TRBV6-6,TRBJ1-2,-
CASSLGQPQHF,TGTGCCAGCAGCTTGGGCCAGCCCCAGCATTTT,-,TRBV5-8,TRBJ1-5,-
CASGTKGQGARETQYF,TGTGCCAGCGGAACGAAGGGACAGGGGGCGCGGGAGACCCAGTACTTC,TRBD1,TRBV2,TRBJ2-5,-
CSVDRGRGGYTF,TGCAGCGTGGACAGGGGAAGGGGAGGCTACACCTTC,TRBD1,TRBV29-1,TRBJ1-2,-
CASSSAGEGGNQPQHF,TGTGCCAGCAGTTCGGCAGGCGAGGGGGGGAATCAGCCCCAGCATTTT,-,TRBV6-6,TRBJ1-5,-
CASSLPGPSTDTQYF,TGTGCCAGCAGCTTGCCGGGACCGAGCACAGATACGCAGTATTTT,-,TRBV5-4,TRBJ2-3,once
CASSSPREGQKTQYF,TGTGCCAGCAGTTCCCCGCGGGAGGGCCAAAAGACCCAGTACTTC,TRBD2,TRBV6-5,TRBJ2-5,-
CASSLDLSSYNEQFF,TGTGCCAGCAGCTTGGATTTGAGCTCCTACAATGAGCAGTTCTTC,-,TRBV5-4,TRBJ2-1,-
CASSSEDRVYEQYF,TGTGCCAGCAGCTCTGAGGACAGGGTCTACGAGCAGTACTTC,TRBD1,TRBV5-6,TRBJ2-7,-
CASSWDGWNTEAFF,TGTGCCAGTAGTTGGGACGGATGGAACACTGAAGCTTTCTTT,-,TRBV19,TRBJ1-1,-